This T cell receptor (beta chain) was obtained from a study of T cell responses to AZD1222 COVID-19 vaccine. TCRdb keeps only in-frame clones here, not all; method: immunoSEQ multiplex PCR. The sample lists about 62,000 clones, approximately 90% occurring once. V was trimmed by 2 bases and J by 7 bases, leaving 9 bases between them. Germline CDR1 reads SEHNR; CDR2 reads FQNEAQ (reference sequence). The CDR3 is 13 residues long. The input for sequencing was peripheral blood, taken on day 0 of AZD1222 vaccination. The V gene is TRBV7-9, the J gene TRBJ1-3; unclear D gene. This clonotype was obtained from an adult in good health. CDR3: CASSLLVGNTIYF. DNA for the CDR3: TGTGCCAGCAGCTTATTGGTGGGCAACACCATATATTTT.